The 3 T cell receptor beta chains listed next were all sequenced from one sample in a study of T cell repertoires in cytomegalovirus infection. TCRdb called the reads again in MiXCR, with one record for every CDR3 protein. The table has 400,000 to 600,000 distinct CDR3 sequences, about 42% seen once. Antigens of these TCRs are unknown. The sample consisted of cultured PBMCs, taken from culture after CMV antigen stimulation. All receptors derive from a human donor in good health (CMV status not recorded). Some clones in this sample may be carry-over from other donors' samples.

This clonotype was observed a handful of times. The genes are TRBV19 and TRBJ2-1; D uncertain. The CDR3 sequence is 14 residues long. Germline V gene data show CDR1 as LNHDA and CDR2 as SQIVND (reference sequence). Trimming removed 3 bases at V and 3 bases at J, with 9 bases between. The CDR3 DNA reads as TGTGCCAGTAGTATCCAGAGACTCTACAATGAGCAGTTCTTC. Encoded protein: CASSIQRLYNEQFF. Based on the CDR3 plus reference TRBV19 and TRBJ2-1, the full variable domain is DGGITQSPKYLFRKEGQNVTLSCEQNLNHDAMYWYRQDPGQGLRLIYYSQIVNDFQKGDIAEGYSVSREKKESFPLTVTSAQKNPTAFYLCASSIQRLYNEQFFGPGTRLTVL.

This clonotype was recorded a few times. V and J are TRBV15 and TRBJ2-1; D is unresolved. Trimming removed 0 bases at V and 4 bases at J, with 13 bases between. This CDR3 has 16 amino acids. Germline V gives CDR1 LNHNV, CDR2 YYDKDF (reference sequence). The CDR3 bases are TGTGCCACCAGCAGAGATCGGAGCCGTGCGTACAATGAGCAGTTCTTC. Protein sequence: CATSRDRSRAYNEQFF.

This clonotype appeared a single time. The gene calls are TRBV27 and TRBJ1-1, with a weak D call TRBD1 (6 bases). This CDR3 contains 13 residues. V was clipped by 0 bases and J by 10 bases, with 12 bases between them. The germline CDR1 and CDR2 sequences are MNHEY and SMNVEV (reference sequence). CDR3 residues: CASSLSWGRGAFF. The CDR3 DNA follows: TGTGCCAGCAGTTTATCCTGGGGGCGCGGAGCTTTCTTT.